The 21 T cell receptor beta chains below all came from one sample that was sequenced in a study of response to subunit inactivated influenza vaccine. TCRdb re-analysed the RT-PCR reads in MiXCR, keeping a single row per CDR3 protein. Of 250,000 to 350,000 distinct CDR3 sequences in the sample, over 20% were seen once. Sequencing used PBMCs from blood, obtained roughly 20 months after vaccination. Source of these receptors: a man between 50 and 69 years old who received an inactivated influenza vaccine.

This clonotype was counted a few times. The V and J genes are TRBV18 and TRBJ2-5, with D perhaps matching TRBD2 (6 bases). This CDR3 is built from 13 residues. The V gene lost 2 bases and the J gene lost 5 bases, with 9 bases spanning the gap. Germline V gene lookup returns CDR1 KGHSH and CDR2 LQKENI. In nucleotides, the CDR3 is TGTGCCAGCTCACCATGGGAGGCGGAGACCCAGTACTTC. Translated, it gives CASSPWEAETQYF.

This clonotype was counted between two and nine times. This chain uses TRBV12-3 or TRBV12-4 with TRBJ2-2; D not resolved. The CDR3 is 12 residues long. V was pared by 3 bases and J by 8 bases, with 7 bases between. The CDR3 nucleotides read TGTGCCAGCAGTTTGGCCCCAGGGGAGCTGTTTTTT. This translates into CASSLAPGELFF.

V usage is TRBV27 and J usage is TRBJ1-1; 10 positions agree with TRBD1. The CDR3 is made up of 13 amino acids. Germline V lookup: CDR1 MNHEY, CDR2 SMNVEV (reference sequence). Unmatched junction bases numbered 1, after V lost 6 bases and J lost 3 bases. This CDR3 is CASRDRGDTEAFF. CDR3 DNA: TGTGCCAGCAGGGACAGGGGGGACACTGAAGCTTTCTTT.

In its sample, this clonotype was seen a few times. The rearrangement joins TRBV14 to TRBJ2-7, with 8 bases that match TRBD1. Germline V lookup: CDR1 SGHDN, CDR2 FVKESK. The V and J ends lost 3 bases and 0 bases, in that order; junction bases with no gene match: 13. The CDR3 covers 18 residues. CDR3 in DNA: TGTGCCAGCAGCCAGCTCCCCGGACGACAGGGGTTCTCCTACGAGCAGTACTTC. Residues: CASSQLPGRQGFSYEQYF.

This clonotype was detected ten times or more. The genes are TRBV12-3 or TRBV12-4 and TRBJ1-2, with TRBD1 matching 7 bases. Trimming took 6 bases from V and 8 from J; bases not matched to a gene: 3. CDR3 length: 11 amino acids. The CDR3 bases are TGTGCCAGCAGGCACAGGGGCGGCTACACCTTC. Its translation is CASRHRGGYTF.

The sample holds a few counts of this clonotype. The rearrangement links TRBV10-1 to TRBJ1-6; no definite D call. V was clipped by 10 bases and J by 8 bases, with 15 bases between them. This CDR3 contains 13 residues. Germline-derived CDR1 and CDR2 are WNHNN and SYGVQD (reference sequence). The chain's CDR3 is CATSTNLDSPLHF. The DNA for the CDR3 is TGCGCCACCTCGACGAACTTGGATTCACCCCTCCACTTT.

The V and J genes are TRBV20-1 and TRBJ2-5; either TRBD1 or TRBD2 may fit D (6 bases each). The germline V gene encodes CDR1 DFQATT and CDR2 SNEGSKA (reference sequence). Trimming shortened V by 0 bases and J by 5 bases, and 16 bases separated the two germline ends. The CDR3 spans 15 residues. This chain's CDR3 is CSARDPGGPGETQYF. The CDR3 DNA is TGCAGTGCTAGAGATCCCGGGGGCCCGGGGGAGACCCAGTACTTC.

The CDR3 DNA reads as TGTGCCAGCAGCTTGTATAGCCACTATGGCTACACCTTC. As protein: CASSLYSHYGYTF. The chain couples TRBV7-2 to TRBJ1-2; no clear D. The germline V and J ends were trimmed by 3 bases and 3 bases, with 8 bases remaining between them. The CDR3 loop spans 13 amino acids. CDR1 and CDR2 (germline): SGHTA, FQGNSA. Based on the CDR3 plus reference TRBV7-2 and TRBJ1-2, the full variable domain is GAGVSQSPSNKVTEKGKDVELRCDPISGHTALYWYRQSLGQGLEFLIYFQGNSAPDKSGLPSDRFSAERTGGSVSTLTIQRTQQEDSAVYLCASSLYSHYGYTFGSGTRLTVV.

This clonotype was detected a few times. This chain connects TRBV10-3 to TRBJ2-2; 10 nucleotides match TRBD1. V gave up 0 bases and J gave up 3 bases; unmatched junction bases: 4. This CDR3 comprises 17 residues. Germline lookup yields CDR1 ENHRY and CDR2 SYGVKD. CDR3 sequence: CAISESEGQGYTGELFF. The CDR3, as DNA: TGTGCCATCAGTGAGTCGGAGGGACAGGGGTACACCGGGGAGCTGTTTTTT.

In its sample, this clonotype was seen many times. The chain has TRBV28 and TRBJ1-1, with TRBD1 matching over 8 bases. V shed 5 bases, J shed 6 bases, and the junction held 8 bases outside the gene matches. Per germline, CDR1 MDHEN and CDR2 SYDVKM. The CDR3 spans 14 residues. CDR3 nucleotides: TGTGCCAGCAGTGAACAGGGGGTTGCTCCTGAAGCTTTCTTT. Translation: CASSEQGVAPEAFF.

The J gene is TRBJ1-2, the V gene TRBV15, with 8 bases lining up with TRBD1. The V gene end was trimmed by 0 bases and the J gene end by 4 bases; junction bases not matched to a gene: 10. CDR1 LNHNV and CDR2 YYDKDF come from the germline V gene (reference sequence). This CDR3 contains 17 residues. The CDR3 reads CATSRDRPGGAGYGYTF. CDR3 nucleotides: TGTGCCACCAGCAGAGATCGTCCAGGGGGCGCCGGCTATGGCTACACCTTC.

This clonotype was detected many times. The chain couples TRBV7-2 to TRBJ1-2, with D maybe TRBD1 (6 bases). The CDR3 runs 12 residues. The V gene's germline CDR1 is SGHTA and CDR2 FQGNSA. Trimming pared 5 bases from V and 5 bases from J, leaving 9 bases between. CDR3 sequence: CASSPTGYGYTF. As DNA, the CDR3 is TGTGCCAGCAGCCCCACAGGGTATGGCTACACCTTC. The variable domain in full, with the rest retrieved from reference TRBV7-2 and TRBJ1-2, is GAGVSQSPSNKVTEKGKDVELRCDPISGHTALYWYRQSLGQGLEFLIYFQGNSAPDKSGLPSDRFSAERTGGSVSTLTIQRTQQEDSAVYLCASSPTGYGYTFGSGTRLTVV.

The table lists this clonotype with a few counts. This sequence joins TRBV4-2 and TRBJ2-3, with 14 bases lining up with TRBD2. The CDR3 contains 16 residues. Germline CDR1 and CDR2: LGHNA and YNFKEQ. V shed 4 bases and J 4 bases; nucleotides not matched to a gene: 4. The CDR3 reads CASSLTSGRVADTQYF. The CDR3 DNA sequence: TGTGCCAGCAGCCTGACTAGCGGGAGGGTGGCAGATACGCAGTATTTT.

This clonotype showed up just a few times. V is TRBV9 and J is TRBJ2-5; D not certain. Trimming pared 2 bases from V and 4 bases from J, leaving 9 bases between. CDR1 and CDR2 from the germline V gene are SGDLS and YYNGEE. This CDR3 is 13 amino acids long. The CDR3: CASSVLGGETQYF. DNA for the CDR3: TGTGCCAGCAGCGTTCTGGGTGGAGAGACCCAGTACTTC.

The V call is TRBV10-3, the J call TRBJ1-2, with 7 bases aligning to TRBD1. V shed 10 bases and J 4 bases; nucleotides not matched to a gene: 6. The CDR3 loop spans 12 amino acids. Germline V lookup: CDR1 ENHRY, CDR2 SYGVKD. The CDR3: CATEGQSYGYTF. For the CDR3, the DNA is TGTGCCACCGAGGGACAGAGCTATGGCTACACCTTC.

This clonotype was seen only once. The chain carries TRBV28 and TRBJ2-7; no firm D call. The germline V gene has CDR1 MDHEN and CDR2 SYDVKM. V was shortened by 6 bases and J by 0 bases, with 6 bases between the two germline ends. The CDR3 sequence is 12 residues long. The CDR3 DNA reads TGTGCCAGCAGGGACGTCTCCTACGAGCAGTACTTC. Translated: CASRDVSYEQYF.

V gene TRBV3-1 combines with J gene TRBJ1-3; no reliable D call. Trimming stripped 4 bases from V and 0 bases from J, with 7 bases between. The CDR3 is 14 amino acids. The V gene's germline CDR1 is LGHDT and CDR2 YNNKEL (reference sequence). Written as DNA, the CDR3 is TGTGCCAGCAGCCTTTCAGACTCTGGAAACACCATATATTTT. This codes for CASSLSDSGNTIYF.

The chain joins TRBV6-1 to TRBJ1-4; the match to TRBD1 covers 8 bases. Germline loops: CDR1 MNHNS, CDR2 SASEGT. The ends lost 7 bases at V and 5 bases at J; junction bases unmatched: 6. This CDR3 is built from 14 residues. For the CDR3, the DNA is TGTGCCAGCAAAGGACAGGGTGGGAATGAAAAACTGTTTTTT. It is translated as CASKGQGGNEKLFF.

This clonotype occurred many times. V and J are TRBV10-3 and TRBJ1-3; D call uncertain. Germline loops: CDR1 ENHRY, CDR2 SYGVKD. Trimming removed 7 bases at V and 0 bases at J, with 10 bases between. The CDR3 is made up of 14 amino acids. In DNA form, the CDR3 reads TGTGCCATCACTCCGTCCAGCTCTGGAAACACCATATATTTT. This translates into CAITPSSSGNTIYF.

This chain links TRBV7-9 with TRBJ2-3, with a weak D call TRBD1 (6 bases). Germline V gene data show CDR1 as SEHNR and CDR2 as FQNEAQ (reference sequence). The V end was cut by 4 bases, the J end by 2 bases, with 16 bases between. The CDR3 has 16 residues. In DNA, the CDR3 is TGTGCCAGCAGCTCCCGGGACAATTCACCCACAGATACGCAGTATTTT. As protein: CASSSRDNSPTDTQYF.

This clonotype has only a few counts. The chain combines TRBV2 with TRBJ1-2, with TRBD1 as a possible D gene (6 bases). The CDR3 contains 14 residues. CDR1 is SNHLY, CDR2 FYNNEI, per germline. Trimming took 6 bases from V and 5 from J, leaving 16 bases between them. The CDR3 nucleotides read TGTGCCAGCAGACAGACAGGCGATGGTTATGGCTACACCTTC. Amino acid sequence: CASRQTGDGYGYTF. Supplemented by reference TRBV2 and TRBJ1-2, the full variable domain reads EPEVTQTPSHQVTQMGQEVILRCVPISNHLYFYWYRQILGQKVEFLVSFYNNEISEKSEIFDDQFSVERPDGSNFTLKIRSTKLEDSAMYFCASRQTGDGYGYTFGSGTRLTVV.